This T cell receptor (beta chain) derives from a study of T cell repertoires in cytomegalovirus infection. TCRdb re-called the reads through MiXCR, storing one row per CDR3 protein. The profile shows 200,000 to 250,000 distinct CDR3 sequences, approximately 24% of them singletons. The CDR3 runs 17 residues. V was pared by 2 bases and J by 5 bases, with 13 bases of the junction left unmatched. Germline values: CDR1 SGHKS, CDR2 YYEKEE (reference sequence). With regard to this clonotype: Its antigen is still unknown.

Findings and caveats of the study: Dominant in the ex vivo response were TCR beta clonotypes restricted by HLA-C and specific for CMV.

The chain has TRBV5-5 and TRBJ1-5; 7 nucleotides align to TRBD1. Sample: CD8+ T cells from PBMCs. This clonotype was sampled from a human donor in good health (CMV status not recorded). Some clones in this sample may be carry-over from other donors' samples. The CDR3 spells CASSLYHDREGDQPQHF. As DNA, the CDR3 is TGTGCCAGCAGCTTATACCATGACAGGGAAGGGGATCAGCCCCAGCATTTT.